This is a list of T cell receptor beta chains from one sample in a study of Tregs in tolerant kidney transplant recipients. Assay: immunoSEQ multiplex PCR; the TCRdb copy retains only in-frame clones and omits some. The table has around 11,000 clones, around nine tenths seen once. Their cognate antigens are unknown. The sample in question was Tregs from blood cultured with allogeneic cells, obtained before the transplant. The receptors were sampled from a human patient who received a combined kidney and bone marrow transplant. Both conserved end residues are part of each CDR3. D genes are given only for firm matches. Only some rows state a clone size, as once, few, many or a class for expanded clones.

J gene | clone size | V gene | D gene | CDR3 protein | CDR3 DNA
TRBJ2-5 | - | TRBV4-2 | TRBD2 | CASSQGADGRAEETQYF | TGTGCCAGCAGCCAAGGGGCCGATGGGAGGGCGGAAGAGACCCAGTACTTC
TRBJ2-5 | - | TRBV5-4 | - | CASSLGLGRQETQYF | TGTGCCAGCAGCTTGGGCTTGGGCAGGCAAGAGACCCAGTACTTC
TRBJ1-1 | - | TRBV7-9 | TRBD1 | CASSDYQGARTEAFF | TGTGCCAGCAGCGATTATCAGGGGGCGCGGACTGAAGCTTTCTTT
TRBJ1-1 | - | TRBV27 | TRBD1 | CASSPGTGGANTEAFF | TGTGCCAGCAGTCCGGGGACAGGGGGAGCGAACACTGAAGCTTTCTTT
TRBJ2-7 | - | TRBV27 | - | CASSFEPAYEQYF | TGTGCCAGCAGTTTCGAACCAGCCTACGAGCAGTACTTC
TRBJ2-7 | - | TRBV7-2 | - | CASSRIGPSYEQYF | TGTGCCAGCAGCCGAATTGGGCCCTCCTACGAGCAGTACTTC
TRBJ2-2 | once | TRBV7-9 | TRBD2 | CASSPASGHTGELFF | TGTGCCAGCAGCCCCGCTAGCGGGCACACCGGGGAGCTGTTTTTT
TRBJ1-2 | - | TRBV20-1 | - | CSATGNYGYTF | TGCAGTGCTACCGGGAACTATGGCTACACCTTC
TRBJ1-5 | - | TRBV19 | - | CASSFGPHGPQHF | TGTGCCAGTAGTTTCGGGCCACATGGGCCCCAGCATTTT
TRBJ1-6 | - | TRBV4-3 | - | CASSQETVNSPLHF | TGCGCCAGCAGCCAAGAGACAGTTAATTCACCCCTCCACTTT
TRBJ2-7 | - | TRBV5-1 | TRBD2 | CASSENFIAGVSPYEQYF | TGCGCCAGCAGCGAGAACTTTATAGCGGGAGTGAGCCCCTACGAGCAGTACTTC
TRBJ2-3 | - | TRBV28 | - | CASSLVGKGTDTQYF | TGTGCCAGCAGTTTAGTAGGGAAGGGCACAGATACGCAGTATTTT
TRBJ1-5 | - | TRBV19 | - | CASSITAMPWQPQHF | TGTGCCAGTAGTATAACAGCAATGCCTTGGCAGCCCCAGCATTTT
TRBJ1-1 | - | TRBV27 | - | CASNRGKNTEAFF | TGTGCCAGCAACCGAGGGAAGAACACTGAAGCTTTCTTT
TRBJ2-5 | - | TRBV4-1 | - | CASSQRHTGTSKTPKQETQYF | TGCGCCAGCAGCCAACGCCATACCGGGACTTCTAAAACTCCGAAACAAGAGACCCAGTACTTC
TRBJ2-7 | - | TRBV18 | - | CASSRGAYEQYF | TGTGCCAGCTCAAGGGGGGCCTACGAGCAGTACTTC
TRBJ1-6 | - | TRBV30 | - | CAWSIRLVNSPLHF | TGTGCCTGGAGTATCCGGCTGGTCAATTCACCCCTCCACTTT
TRBJ2-1 | - | TRBV15 | - | CATSRDLGTPAPNEQFF | TGTGCCACCAGCAGAGATCTTGGGACACCGGCGCCTAATGAGCAGTTCTTC
TRBJ1-2 | - | TRBV5-5 | - | CASSLDFTGMGNYGYTF | TGTGCCAGCAGCTTGGACTTTACGGGGATGGGGAACTATGGCTACACCTTC
TRBJ2-7 | - | TRBV7-9 | - | CASSLMAGDYEQYF | TGTGCCAGCAGCTTAATGGCAGGGGACTACGAGCAGTACTTC
TRBJ1-3 | - | TRBV7-6 | - | CASSLAQPNTIYF | TGTGCCAGCAGCTTAGCGCAACCAAACACCATATATTTT
TRBJ2-3 | - | TRBV7-8 | - | CASSLWTYTDTQYF | TGTGCCAGCAGCCTATGGACCTACACAGATACGCAGTATTTT
TRBJ2-3 | - | TRBV7-9 | - | CASSPPKGTSSTDTQYF | TGTGCCAGCAGCCCTCCGAAAGGGACCTCTAGCACAGATACGCAGTATTTT
TRBJ2-4 | - | TRBV7-9 | - | CASSLGLAKNIQYF | TGTGCCAGCAGCCTAGGACTAGCCAAAAACATTCAGTACTTC
TRBJ1-3 | - | TRBV9 | - | CASSGGGNTIYF | TGTGCCAGCAGCGGAGGGGGAAACACCATATATTTT
TRBJ1-2 | - | TRBV5-5 | - | CASSLAVYGYTF | TGTGCCAGCAGCTTGGCCGTCTATGGCTACACCTTC
TRBJ2-7 | - | TRBV7-9 | - | CASSPPSGHSYEQYF | TGTGCCAGCAGCCCTCCCAGCGGCCATTCCTACGAGCAGTACTTC
TRBJ2-3 | - | TRBV15 | - | CATSKLGQTGDTQYF | TGTGCCACCAGCAAACTAGGACAGACGGGAGATACGCAGTATTTT
TRBJ2-7 | - | TRBV4-2 | - | CASSQAVQGGEQYF | TGTGCCAGCAGCCAAGCGGTTCAGGGTGGCGAGCAGTACTTC
TRBJ2-7 | - | TRBV30 | - | CAWSRDYEQYF | TGTGCCTGGAGTCGTGATTACGAGCAGTACTTC
TRBJ1-1 | - | TRBV10-3 | TRBD1 | CAISEQQGQGTRAFF | TGTGCCATCAGTGAGCAGCAGGGACAGGGAACCCGAGCTTTCTTT
TRBJ1-3 | large | TRBV11-2 | - | CASSLNRASGNTIYF | TGTGCCAGCAGCTTAAATAGGGCCTCTGGAAACACCATATATTTT
TRBJ2-5 | once | TRBV5-1 | TRBD2 | CASSPSSGSGETQYF | TGCGCCAGCAGCCCGTCTAGCGGGAGCGGAGAGACCCAGTACTTC
TRBJ1-2 | few | TRBV7-2 | - | CASSLHGADVYGYTF | TGTGCCAGCAGCTTACACGGGGCGGACGTATATGGCTACACCTTC
TRBJ2-1 | - | TRBV5-1 | TRBD1 | CASRDRGYNEQFF | TGCGCCAGCCGGGACAGGGGGTACAATGAGCAGTTCTTC
TRBJ1-1 | once | TRBV18 | - | CASSLRALRAFF | TGTGCCAGCTCACTGCGGGCCCTCAGGGCTTTCTTT
TRBJ2-7 | - | TRBV18 | - | CASSPGTAFDNEQYF | TGTGCCAGCTCCCCAGGGACGGCCTTCGACAACGAGCAGTACTTC
TRBJ1-5 | once | TRBV19 | TRBD1 | CASSMGQGGYSNQPQHF | TGTGCCAGTAGTATGGGACAGGGTGGATATAGCAATCAGCCCCAGCATTTT
TRBJ1-5 | - | TRBV10-3 | - | CAISETKRNQPQHF | TGTGCCATCAGTGAGACTAAACGCAATCAGCCCCAGCATTTT
TRBJ2-7 | - | TRBV18 | - | CASSFRDGPYEQYF | TGTGCCAGCTCATTCCGGGACGGACCCTACGAGCAGTACTTC
TRBJ2-2 | - | TRBV19 | - | CASSGRWGPNTGELFF | TGTGCCAGTAGTGGGCGGTGGGGACCGAACACCGGGGAGCTGTTTTTT
TRBJ2-7 | - | TRBV18 | TRBD1 | CASSPPGQGNYEQYF | TGTGCCAGCTCACCACCGGGACAGGGAAACTACGAGCAGTACTTC
TRBJ1-6 | - | TRBV7-2 | TRBD1 | CASSRQGDWDSPLHF | TGTGCCAGCAGCCGACAGGGCGACTGGGATTCACCCCTCCACTTT
TRBJ1-5 | - | TRBV27 | - | CASTLGPQHF | TGTGCCAGCACCCTGGGGCCCCAGCATTTT
TRBJ1-1 | - | TRBV11-2 | - | CASSFGRLGTEAFF | TGTGCCAGCAGCTTTGGACGTTTGGGCACTGAAGCTTTCTTT
TRBJ1-5 | - | TRBV19 | - | CATKRPGAYSNQPQHF | TGTGCCACCAAAAGGCCAGGTGCCTATAGCAATCAGCCCCAGCATTTT